These 21 T cell receptor beta chains originate from one sample sequenced in a study of blood T cell repertoires in COVID-19. Libraries were prepared by immunoSEQ multiplex PCR; TCRdb keeps only in-frame clonotypes and omits some of them. The profile shows over 200,000 clones, about 83% of them singletons. The specimen sequenced was peripheral blood. The receptors stem from a man at least 80 years old with acute or convalescent COVID-19.

The genes are TRBV4-1 and TRBJ1-1; D might be TRBD1 (5 bases). The V end was cut by 0 bases, the J end by 10 bases, with 12 bases between. From germline, CDR1 is MGHRA and CDR2 YSYEKL. The CDR3 is 13 amino acids. This CDR3 is CASSQDRTYRAFF. In DNA, the CDR3 is TGCGCCAGCAGCCAAGATAGGACATATAGAGCTTTCTTT.

The chain is built from TRBV7-2 and TRBJ2-1; D possibly corresponds to TRBD1 (6 bases). V gave up 7 bases and J gave up 4 bases, with 14 bases separating them. Germline CDR1 is SGHTA and CDR2 is FQGNSA. The CDR3 length is 14 residues. DNA of the CDR3: TGTGCCAGCAACTCCGGGACACTATACAATGAGCAGTTCTTC. This translates into CASNSGTLYNEQFF. The full variable domain, with the rest looked up from reference TRBV7-2 and TRBJ2-1, is GAGVSQSPSNKVTEKGKDVELRCDPISGHTALYWYRQSLGQGLEFLIYFQGNSAPDKSGLPSDRFSAERTGGSVSTLTIQRTQQEDSAVYLCASNSGTLYNEQFFGPGTRLTVL.

The chain links TRBV5-1 to TRBJ1-1; D is unclear. CDR1 and CDR2 from the germline V gene are SGHRS and YFSETQ. V dropped 1 base and J dropped 8 bases, with 9 bases sitting between them. CDR3 length equals 12 residues. The CDR3, as DNA: TGCGCCAGCAGCTTGTTCCGCGGGGAAGCTTTCTTT. Residues: CASSLFRGEAFF.

The genes are TRBV6-1 and TRBJ1-5, with D maybe TRBD1 (5 bases). Germline CDR1 MNHNS, CDR2 SASEGT. This CDR3 contains 15 residues. V lost 3 bases, J lost 3 bases, and 12 bases lay in between. The CDR3 reads CASSEGGSPNQPQHF. The CDR3 DNA reads TGTGCCAGCAGTGAGGGGGGGTCCCCCAATCAGCCCCAGCATTTT.

The chain employs TRBV15 and TRBJ2-2, with 7 bases fitting TRBD1. CDR3 size: 17 residues. Germline V gene lookup returns CDR1 LNHNV and CDR2 YYDKDF (reference sequence). Trimming at V came to 1 base and at J to 0 bases, leaving 5 bases not matched to a gene. CDR3 in DNA: TGTGCCACCAGCAGAGCTACCGGGACAGCGAACACCGGGGAGCTGTTTTTT. It yields the protein CATSRATGTANTGELFF.

This chain connects TRBV30 to TRBJ2-1; the match to TRBD2 covers 11 bases. Germline trimming cut 0 bases from V and 3 bases from J; bases unmatched to any gene: 7. Germline lookup yields CDR1 GTSNPN and CDR2 SVGIG (reference sequence). The CDR3 is made up of 17 amino acids. This CDR3 reads CAWSVPPTSGSYNEQFF. The CDR3 bases are TGTGCCTGGAGTGTACCCCCTACTAGCGGGAGCTACAATGAGCAGTTCTTC.

The V gene is TRBV7-9, the J gene TRBJ2-7, with D possibly TRBD1 on 6 matching bases. Deletions cut 2 bases from V and 2 bases from J, with 10 bases between. The CDR3 contains 14 residues. Per germline, CDR1 SEHNR and CDR2 FQNEAQ (reference sequence). The CDR3 loop is CASSLLGATYEQYF. The CDR3 DNA reads TGTGCCAGCAGCTTATTGGGGGCAACCTACGAGCAGTACTTC.

The J gene is TRBJ2-1, the V gene TRBV7-3; TRBD2 matches at 8 bases. The CDR3 consists of 16 residues. Germline V gene data show CDR1 as SGHTA and CDR2 as FQGTGA. J was trimmed by 7 bases and V by 4 bases; bases with no gene match: 12. CDR3 residues: CASSYSGAGGWNEQFF. In nucleotides, the CDR3 is TGTGCCAGCAGCTATTCAGGCGCGGGAGGCTGGAATGAGCAGTTCTTC.

V is TRBV27 and J is TRBJ2-3; the D gene is possibly TRBD2 (6 bases). Germline CDR1 reads MNHEY; CDR2 reads SMNVEV (reference sequence). The CDR3 runs to 14 residues. V was trimmed by 6 bases and J by 0 bases, leaving 10 bases between them. The CDR3 sequence is CASRNSGSTDTQYF. The CDR3 nucleotides are TGTGCCAGCAGAAATAGCGGTAGCACAGATACGCAGTATTTT.

This chain's CDR3 is CASSLGNRDSNSPLHF. The CDR3 DNA reads TGTGCCAGCAGCTTAGGGAACCGGGACAGTAATTCACCCCTCCACTTT. The chain recombines TRBV11-2 with TRBJ1-6, with TRBD1 matching 7 bases. CDR3 length: 16 amino acids. J lost 6 bases, V lost 1 base, and 6 bases had no gene match. Germline V lookup: CDR1 SGHAT, CDR2 FQNNGV.

The chain is built from TRBV9 and TRBJ2-5, with D maybe TRBD1 (5 bases). The V end was cut by 4 bases, the J end by 3 bases, with 13 bases between. The CDR3 covers 14 residues. Germline V gives CDR1 SGDLS, CDR2 YYNGEE. The CDR3 sequence: CASSIDRFKETQYF. In nucleotides, the CDR3 is TGTGCCAGCAGCATCGACAGATTTAAAGAGACCCAGTACTTC.

The table lists this clone with a few counts. The chain links TRBV7-2 to TRBJ2-2; tentative D call: TRBD1 (5 bases). Germline CDR1 is SGHTA and CDR2 is FQGNSA. The V end was cut by 1 base, the J end by 2 bases, with 14 bases between. The CDR3 is 17 amino acids. The CDR3 loop reads CASSLVFRATNTGELFF. CDR3 DNA sequence: TGTGCCAGCAGCTTAGTGTTCAGGGCTACTAACACCGGGGAGCTGTTTTTT.

The chain employs TRBV6-1 and TRBJ1-4; D gene uncertain. CDR1 is MNHNS, CDR2 SASEGT, per germline. V lost 2 bases and J 8 bases, leaving 9 bases between the germline ends. The CDR3 extends over 13 amino acids. The CDR3 region has the DNA TGTGCCAGCAGTGAATTGAGGGTAGAAAAACTGTTTTTT. It encodes CASSELRVEKLFF.

V and J are TRBV11-2 and TRBJ2-5, with a possible D match to TRBD2 (5 bases). The length of the CDR3 is 13 residues. From germline, CDR1 is SGHAT and CDR2 FQNNGV. V lost 5 bases, J lost 5 bases, and 12 bases lay in between. CDR3 in amino acids: CASSPRWRETQYF. CDR3 bases: TGTGCCAGCAGCCCCCGCTGGAGGGAGACCCAGTACTTC. Together with reference TRBV11-2 and TRBJ2-5, the CDR3 gives the full variable domain: EAGVAQSPRYKIIEKRQSVAFWCNPISGHATLYWYQQILGQGPKLLIQFQNNGVVDDSQLPKDRFSAERLKGVDSTLKIQPAKLEDSAVYLCASSPRWRETQYFGPGTRLLVL.

The V gene is TRBV29-1, the J gene TRBJ1-2; tentatively, D is TRBD1 (6 bases). The germline CDR1 and CDR2 sequences are SQVTM and ANQGSEA. This CDR3 comprises 12 residues. V lost 6 bases and J lost 4, with 12 bases in between. CDR3 loop: CSVWTAVYGYTF. In DNA form, the CDR3 reads TGCAGCGTGTGGACAGCCGTCTATGGCTACACCTTC.

This chain links TRBV28 with TRBJ2-3; TRBD2 agrees at 7 bases. V shed 5 bases and J 11 bases; nucleotides not matched to a gene: 7. From germline, CDR1 is MDHEN and CDR2 SYDVKM. The CDR3 covers 12 residues. CDR3 DNA: TGTGCCAGCAGTCCCCGGGCTAGCGGGCAGTATTTT. It translates to CASSPRASGQYF.

The chain links TRBV7-3 to TRBJ1-2, with 8 bases that match TRBD1. CDR3 length: 12 residues. Germline V gene lookup returns CDR1 SGHTA and CDR2 FQGTGA. V lost 10 bases, J lost 7 bases, and 8 bases stayed unmatched. The CDR3 reads CAIRDRGGGYTF. The DNA of the CDR3 is TGTGCCATCCGAGACAGGGGAGGTGGCTACACCTTC.

The V gene is TRBV3-1 (or the pseudogene TRBV3-2), the J gene TRBJ2-3; 14 nucleotides match TRBD2. Trimming removed 5 bases from V and 2 bases from J; junction bases left unmatched: 6. Germline values: CDR1 LGHDT, CDR2 YNNKEL (reference sequence). This CDR3 is 17 amino acids long. CDR3 nucleotide sequence: TGTGCCAGCAGCTCTGGACTAGCGGGGGGAAACACAGATACGCAGTATTTT. As protein: CASSSGLAGGNTDTQYF.

J is TRBJ2-7 and V is TRBV7-2; 8 bases agree with TRBD2. The CDR3 has 15 amino acids. With 4 bases clipped from V and 5 bases from J, the junction kept 10 bases outside the gene matches. Germline CDR1 and CDR2: SGHTA and FQGNSA. The CDR3 loop reads CASSSRTSKSDEQYF. In DNA form, the CDR3 reads TGTGCCAGCAGCTCGAGGACTAGCAAGAGTGACGAGCAGTACTTC.

This clone was recorded once. The rearrangement links TRBV6-5 to TRBJ1-2, with 8 bases identical to TRBD1. Germline CDR1 MNHEY, CDR2 SVGAGI. V shed 7 bases and J 5 bases; nucleotides not matched to a gene: 12. The CDR3 is made up of 15 amino acids. Here the CDR3 DNA reads TGTGCCAGCACTTCGGGGACAGGCCGTCGGTATGGCTACACCTTC. Encoded protein: CASTSGTGRRYGYTF.

The V and J genes are TRBV6-1 and TRBJ1-2, with 9 positions matching TRBD1. The germline V gene has CDR1 MNHNS and CDR2 SASEGT. This CDR3 is 14 amino acids long. V shed 3 bases and J 5 bases; nucleotides not matched to a gene: 4. This CDR3 reads CASSDTGGGYGYTF. As DNA, the CDR3 is TGTGCCAGCAGTGATACAGGGGGCGGTTATGGCTACACCTTC.